This is a list of T cell receptor beta chains from one sample in a study of blood T cell repertoires in COVID-19. Profiled with immunoSEQ multiplex PCR; TCRdb holds only in-frame clones, not every one. The top ten hold 4.5% to 7% of the sample, which has roughly 79,000 clones, more than 70% seen once. Sequencing input: peripheral blood. Receptors were obtained from a man in his sixties with active or convalescent COVID-19. Both conserved end residues are trimmed from each CDR3.

ASSIRDTSGGAETQY TRBJ2-5 TRBV19
AISYGYKSSTDTQY TRBJ2-3 TRBV10-3
ASSPRGSGNTIY TRBJ1-3 TRBV7-9
ASSSSASGQETQY TRBJ2-5 TRBV28
ASSPSLAQETQY TRBJ2-5 TRBV5-1
ASSLDRGGQETQY TRBJ2-5 TRBV7-2
ASSLGGTAGVNIQY TRBJ2-4 TRBV7-2
ASSITGGNQPQH TRBJ1-5 TRBV19
ASSLIGSGVRDTQY TRBJ2-3 TRBV11-2
ASSYLRGLAGVWVMVDTQY TRBJ2-3 TRBV12-1
ASRDRDGYGYT TRBJ1-2 TRBV11-2
ASTGSEVDRAQH TRBJ1-5 TRBV19
SAHLNTEAF TRBJ1-1 TRBV20-1
ASAGQEDQPQH TRBJ1-5 TRBV12-3/TRBV12-4
ASSISRTGADSYNSPLH TRBJ1-6 TRBV19
ASSQDIVYEQY TRBJ2-7 TRBV4-3
ASSLVPPGGNYGYT TRBJ1-2 TRBV7-2
ASSSYHLRTGVDNSPLH TRBJ1-6 TRBV7-9